This is a list of T cell receptor beta chains from one sample in a study of cytomegalovirus exposure and HLA in healthy donors. Data came from immunoSEQ multiplex PCR; TCRdb stores just in-frame clones and leaves some out. This sample has 80,000 or so clones, with 67% found just once. Sequenced: PBMCs. Receptors were obtained from a woman aged 45-65 years in good health and CMV-seropositive. The CDR3 runs from the conserved cysteine through the conserved F or W. The D gene is left open where the match is weak. Size is stated for part of the rows, as once, few or many counts, or as a class when the clone is expanded.

clone size: NA
D gene: TRBD2
V gene: TRBV9
J gene: TRBJ2-3
CDR3 protein: CASSVPRGGSDTQYF
CDR3 DNA: TGTGCCAGCAGCGTACCCCGGGGGGGCTCAGATACGCAGTATTTT

clone size: NA
D gene: TRBD1
V gene: TRBV18
J gene: TRBJ2-7
CDR3 protein: CASSPRGTGNEQYF
CDR3 DNA: TGTGCCAGCTCACCCCGGGGGACAGGGAACGAGCAGTACTTC

clone size: NA
D gene: NA
V gene: TRBV4-1
J gene: TRBJ2-3
CDR3 protein: CASSQGTTRRTDTQYF
CDR3 DNA: TGCGCCAGCAGCCAGGGTACGACACGCCGCACAGATACGCAGTATTTT

clone size: NA
D gene: TRBD2
V gene: TRBV13
J gene: TRBJ2-3
CDR3 protein: CASSFNLRLAVSDTQYF
CDR3 DNA: TGTGCCAGCAGCTTTAATCTTAGACTAGCGGTGTCAGATACGCAGTATTTT

clone size: NA
D gene: NA
V gene: TRBV4-1
J gene: TRBJ1-2
CDR3 protein: CASSQDRVDYGYTF
CDR3 DNA: TGCGCCAGCAGCCAAGATCGGGTAGACTATGGCTACACCTTC

clone size: few
D gene: NA
V gene: TRBV11-1
J gene: TRBJ1-5
CDR3 protein: CASSLQGNQPQHF
CDR3 DNA: TGTGCCAGCAGCTTACAGGGGAATCAGCCCCAGCATTTT

clone size: once
D gene: TRBD1
V gene: TRBV7-8
J gene: TRBJ1-6
CDR3 protein: CASSRTGHNSPLHF
CDR3 DNA: TGTGCCAGCAGCAGGACAGGGCATAATTCACCCCTCCACTTT

clone size: NA
D gene: NA
V gene: TRBV19
J gene: TRBJ2-1
CDR3 protein: CASSIQTPQTREQFF
CDR3 DNA: TGTGCCAGTAGTATCCAGACCCCCCAGACGAGGGAGCAGTTCTTC

clone size: once
D gene: NA
V gene: TRBV5-4
J gene: TRBJ1-2
CDR3 protein: CASSSVQGYYGYTF
CDR3 DNA: TGTGCCAGCAGCTCCGTACAGGGCTACTATGGCTACACCTTC

clone size: few
D gene: TRBD1
V gene: TRBV7-9
J gene: TRBJ2-1
CDR3 protein: CASSLGDREDEQFF
CDR3 DNA: TGTGCCAGCAGCTTAGGGGACAGGGAAGATGAGCAGTTCTTC

clone size: NA
D gene: NA
V gene: TRBV5-1
J gene: TRBJ1-1
CDR3 protein: CASSLDGTTNTEAFF
CDR3 DNA: TGCGCCAGCAGCTTGGACGGGACAACGAACACTGAAGCTTTCTTT

clone size: NA
D gene: TRBD2
V gene: TRBV6-1
J gene: TRBJ2-7
CDR3 protein: CASSEAPGLAHEQYF
CDR3 DNA: TGTGCCAGCAGTGAAGCCCCGGGACTAGCCCACGAGCAGTACTTC

clone size: NA
D gene: TRBD2
V gene: TRBV7-9
J gene: TRBJ2-5
CDR3 protein: CASSDFSGGGETQYF
CDR3 DNA: TGTGCCAGCAGCGACTTTAGCGGGGGAGGAGAGACCCAGTACTTC

clone size: NA
D gene: TRBD2
V gene: TRBV7-3
J gene: TRBJ2-3
CDR3 protein: CASSLRAGGPDTQYF
CDR3 DNA: TGTGCCAGCAGCTTACGAGCGGGGGGGCCTGATACGCAGTATTTT

clone size: few
D gene: NA
V gene: TRBV4-1
J gene: TRBJ2-7
CDR3 protein: CASSQEGVGRTYEQYF
CDR3 DNA: TGCGCCAGCAGCCAAGAGGGTGTGGGGAGGACCTACGAGCAGTACTTC

clone size: NA
D gene: TRBD1
V gene: TRBV28
J gene: TRBJ1-4
CDR3 protein: CASIRGLGEKLFF
CDR3 DNA: TGTGCCAGCATCAGGGGGCTAGGTGAAAAACTGTTTTTT

clone size: few
D gene: TRBD2
V gene: TRBV10-3
J gene: TRBJ2-1
CDR3 protein: CAISSGGPENEQFF
CDR3 DNA: TGTGCCATCAGTAGCGGGGGGCCGGAAAATGAGCAGTTCTTC

clone size: NA
D gene: NA
V gene: TRBV13
J gene: TRBJ1-5
CDR3 protein: CASSSRGQPQHF
CDR3 DNA: TGTGCCAGCAGCTCTAGAGGTCAGCCCCAGCATTTT

clone size: NA
D gene: TRBD2
V gene: TRBV19
J gene: TRBJ2-5
CDR3 protein: CASSPGTSGQETQYF
CDR3 DNA: TGTGCCAGTAGTCCCGGGACTAGCGGGCAAGAGACCCAGTACTTC

clone size: NA
D gene: NA
V gene: TRBV7-9
J gene: TRBJ2-1
CDR3 protein: CASSLWGDSYNEQFF
CDR3 DNA: TGTGCCAGCAGCTTATGGGGCGACTCCTACAATGAGCAGTTCTTC

clone size: NA
D gene: TRBD1
V gene: TRBV7-9
J gene: TRBJ2-7
CDR3 protein: CASSSLDRAEQYF
CDR3 DNA: TGTGCCAGCAGCTCCCTAGACAGGGCCGAGCAGTACTTC

clone size: few
D gene: NA
V gene: TRBV5-6
J gene: TRBJ1-2
CDR3 protein: CASRPDSSMGGYTF
CDR3 DNA: TGTGCCAGCAGACCGGACTCTTCCATGGGGGGCTACACCTTC

clone size: once
D gene: NA
V gene: TRBV7-9
J gene: TRBJ2-1
CDR3 protein: CSSSFNRVKGTQKNEQFF
CDR3 DNA: TGTTCCAGCAGCTTTAATCGGGTCAAAGGGACACAGAAGAATGAGCAGTTCTTC

clone size: NA
D gene: NA
V gene: TRBV19
J gene: TRBJ2-2
CDR3 protein: CASHRVNTGELFF
CDR3 DNA: TGTGCCAGCCACAGGGTAAACACCGGGGAGCTGTTTTTT

clone size: NA
D gene: NA
V gene: TRBV7-9
J gene: TRBJ1-5
CDR3 protein: CASSPIGQTLPSNQPQHF
CDR3 DNA: TGTGCCAGCAGCCCGATAGGACAGACCCTCCCTAGCAATCAGCCCCAGCATTTT